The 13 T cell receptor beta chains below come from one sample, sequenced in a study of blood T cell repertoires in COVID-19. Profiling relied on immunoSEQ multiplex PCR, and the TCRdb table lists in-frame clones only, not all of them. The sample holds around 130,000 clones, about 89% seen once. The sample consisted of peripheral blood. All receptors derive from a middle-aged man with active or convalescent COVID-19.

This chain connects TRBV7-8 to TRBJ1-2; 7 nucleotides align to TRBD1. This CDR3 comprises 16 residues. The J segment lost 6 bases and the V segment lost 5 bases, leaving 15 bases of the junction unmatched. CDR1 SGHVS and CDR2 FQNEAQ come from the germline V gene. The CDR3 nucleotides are TGTGCCAGCAGCCTAGACCTCGGACAGGTTCGGAATGGCTACACCTTC. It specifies CASSLDLGQVRNGYTF.

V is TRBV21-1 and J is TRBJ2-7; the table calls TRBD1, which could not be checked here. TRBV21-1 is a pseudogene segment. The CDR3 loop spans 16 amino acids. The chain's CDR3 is CASSTEEAGEMSEQYF. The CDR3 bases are TGTGCCAGCAGCACCGAGGAGGCAGGGGAAATGAGCGAGCAGTACTTC.

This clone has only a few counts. The CDR3: CASSLEIRTSGRASEQYF. Written as DNA, the CDR3 is TGTGCCAGCAGCTTAGAGATACGGACTAGCGGGAGAGCGAGCGAGCAGTACTTC. The chain links TRBV7-8 to TRBJ2-7; 13 bases are a match to TRBD2. The CDR3 covers 18 residues. Germline V lookup: CDR1 SGHVS, CDR2 FQNEAQ. V lost 1 base to trimming and J lost 6 bases; unmatched junction nucleotides: 12.

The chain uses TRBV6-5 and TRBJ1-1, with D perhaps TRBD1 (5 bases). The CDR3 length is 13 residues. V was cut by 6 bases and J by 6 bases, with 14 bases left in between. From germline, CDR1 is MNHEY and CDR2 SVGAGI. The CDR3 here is CASRRSAGPEAFF. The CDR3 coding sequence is TGTGCCAGCAGACGTAGTGCAGGGCCTGAAGCTTTCTTT.

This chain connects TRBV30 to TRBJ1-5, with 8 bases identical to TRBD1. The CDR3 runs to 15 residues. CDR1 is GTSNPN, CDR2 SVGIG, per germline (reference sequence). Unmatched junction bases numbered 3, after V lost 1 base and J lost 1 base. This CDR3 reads CAWSATGASNQPQHF. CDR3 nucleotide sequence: TGTGCCTGGAGTGCGACAGGGGCGAGCAATCAGCCCCAGCATTTT.

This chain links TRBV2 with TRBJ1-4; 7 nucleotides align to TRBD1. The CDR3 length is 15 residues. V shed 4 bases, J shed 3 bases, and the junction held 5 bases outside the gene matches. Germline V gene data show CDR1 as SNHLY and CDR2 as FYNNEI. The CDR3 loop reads CASSVLGTANEKLFF. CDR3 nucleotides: TGTGCCAGCAGTGTTTTAGGGACAGCTAATGAAAAACTGTTTTTT.

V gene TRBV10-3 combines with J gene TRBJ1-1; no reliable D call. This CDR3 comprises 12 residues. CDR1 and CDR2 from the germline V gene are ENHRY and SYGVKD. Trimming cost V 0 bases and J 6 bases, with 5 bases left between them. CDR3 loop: CAISESISEAFF. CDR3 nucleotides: TGTGCCATCAGTGAGTCTATCTCTGAAGCTTTCTTT.

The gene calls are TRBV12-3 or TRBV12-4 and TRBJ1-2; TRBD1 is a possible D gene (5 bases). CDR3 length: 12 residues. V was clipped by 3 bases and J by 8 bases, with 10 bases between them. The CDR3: CASSFGHRGYTF. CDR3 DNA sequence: TGTGCCAGCAGTTTTGGACACAGAGGCTACACCTTC.

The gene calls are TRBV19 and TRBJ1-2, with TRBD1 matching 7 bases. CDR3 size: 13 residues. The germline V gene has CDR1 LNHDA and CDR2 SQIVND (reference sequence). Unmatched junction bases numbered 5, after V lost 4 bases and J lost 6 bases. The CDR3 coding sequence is TGTGCCAGTAGTAGACAGGGAGCGGATGGCTACACCTTC. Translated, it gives CASSRQGADGYTF.

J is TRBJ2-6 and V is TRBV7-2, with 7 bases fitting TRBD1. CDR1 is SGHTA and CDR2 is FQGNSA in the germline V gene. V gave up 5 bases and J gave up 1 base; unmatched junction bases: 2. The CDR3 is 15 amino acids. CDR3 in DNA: TGTGCCAGCAGCCTGACAGGGTCTGGGGCCAACGTCCTGACTTTC. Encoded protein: CASSLTGSGANVLTF.

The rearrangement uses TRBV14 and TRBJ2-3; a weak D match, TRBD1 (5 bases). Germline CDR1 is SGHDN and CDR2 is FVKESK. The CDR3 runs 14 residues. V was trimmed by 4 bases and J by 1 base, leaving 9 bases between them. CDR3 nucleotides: TGTGCCAGCAGCCGTCTAGGGGGCACAGATACGCAGTATTTT. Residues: CASSRLGGTDTQYF.

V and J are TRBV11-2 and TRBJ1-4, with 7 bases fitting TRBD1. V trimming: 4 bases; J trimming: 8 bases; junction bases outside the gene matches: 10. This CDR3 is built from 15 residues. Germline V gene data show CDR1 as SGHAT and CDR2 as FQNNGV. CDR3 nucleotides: TGTGCCAGCAGCTCCCGTGAGGGGGCCTGGGAAAAACTGTTTTTT. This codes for CASSSREGAWEKLFF.

CDR3 DNA sequence: TGTGCCAGCAGTTACGAATCGGGGTCCTACGAGCAGTACTTC. Translated, it gives CASSYESGSYEQYF. The J gene is TRBJ2-7, the V gene TRBV6-5; D perhaps matches TRBD2 (5 bases). Germline CDR1 reads MNHEY; CDR2 reads SVGAGI. There are 14 residues in the CDR3. The germline V and J ends were trimmed by 2 bases and 1 base, with 9 bases remaining between them.